This TCR beta chain was found in a study of early T cells in non-severe SARS-CoV-2 infection. Study results and caveats: A preference for anti-spike CD8 responses marked VDJdb matching, which missed private and CD4 specificities.

Each CDR3 protein is one row after TCRdb ran MiXCR on the 5' RACE reads. The sample consists of approximately 20,000 distinct CDR3 sequences, under 5% of them appearing once. Germline assignment: CDR1 DFQATT and CDR2 SNEGSKA (reference sequence). V lost 5 bases to trimming and J lost 5 bases; unmatched junction nucleotides: 7. This CDR3 comprises 14 residues. This clonotype was seen repeatedly, ten times or more. Antigen unknown. This clonotype originated in an adult who was a healthcare worker with PCR-confirmed SARS-CoV-2 infection or an uninfected control (not recorded which). The chain combines TRBV20-1 with TRBJ2-3, with 10 nucleotides matching TRBD2. The specimen was whole blood. CDR3 sequence reads: CSAALAGVLDTQYF. The DNA of the CDR3 is TGCAGTGCTGCCCTAGCGGGGGTACTAGATACGCAGTATTTT.